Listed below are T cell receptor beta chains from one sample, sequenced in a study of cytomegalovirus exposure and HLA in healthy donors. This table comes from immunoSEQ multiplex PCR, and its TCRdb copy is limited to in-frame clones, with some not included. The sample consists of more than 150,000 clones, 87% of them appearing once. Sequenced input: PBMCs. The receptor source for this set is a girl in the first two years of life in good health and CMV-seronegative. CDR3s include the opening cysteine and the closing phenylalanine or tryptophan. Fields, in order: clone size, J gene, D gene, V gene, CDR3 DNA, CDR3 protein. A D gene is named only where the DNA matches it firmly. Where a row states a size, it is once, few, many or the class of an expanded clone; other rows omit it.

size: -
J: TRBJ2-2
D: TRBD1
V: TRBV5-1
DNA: TGCGCCAGCAGCGAATGGACAGGGGGCGACGGGGAGCTGTTTTTT
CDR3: CASSEWTGGDGELFF

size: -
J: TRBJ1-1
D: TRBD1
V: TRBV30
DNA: TGTGCCTGGACGGACAGGGACAACACTGAAGCTTTCTTT
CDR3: CAWTDRDNTEAFF

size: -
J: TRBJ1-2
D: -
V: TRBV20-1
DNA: TGCAGTGCCGCGGCCTACAGGGGCTACACCTTC
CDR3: CSAAAYRGYTF

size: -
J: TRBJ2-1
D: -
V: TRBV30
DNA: TGTGCCTGGACGCACAGGGTCAATGAGCAGTTCTTC
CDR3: CAWTHRVNEQFF

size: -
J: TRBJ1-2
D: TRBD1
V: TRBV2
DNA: TGTGCCAGCACCTTAGACAGGGTCTACTATGGCTACACCTTC
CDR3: CASTLDRVYYGYTF

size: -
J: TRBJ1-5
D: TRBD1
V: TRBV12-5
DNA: TGTGCTAGTGGTTTACGGACAGGGGGCCAGCAGCCCCAGCATTTT
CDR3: CASGLRTGGQQPQHF

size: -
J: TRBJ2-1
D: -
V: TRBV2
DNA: TGTGCCAGCAGTGTCTCCGGCGGGGGCGGGAAGTTCTTC
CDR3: CASSVSGGGGKFF

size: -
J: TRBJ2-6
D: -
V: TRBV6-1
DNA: TGTGCCAGCAGTGCTTCGCGAGGGGCCAACGTCCTGACTTTC
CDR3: CASSASRGANVLTF

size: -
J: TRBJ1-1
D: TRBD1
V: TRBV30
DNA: TGTGCCTGGAGCGAATGGGGAGTTTACAGGGGGCTACGGGTCCCTGAAGCTTTCTTT
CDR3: CAWSEWGVYRGLRVPEAFF

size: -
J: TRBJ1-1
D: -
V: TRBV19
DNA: TGTGCCAGTAGTATTACAGGAATCACTGAAGCTTTCTTT
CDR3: CASSITGITEAFF

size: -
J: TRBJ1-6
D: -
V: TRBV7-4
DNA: TGTGCCAGCAGCTCGAACGGGGGGGCGGATAATTCACCCCTCCACTTT
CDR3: CASSSNGGADNSPLHF

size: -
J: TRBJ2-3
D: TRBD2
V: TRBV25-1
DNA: TGTGCCAGCAGTGAAATAGCGGGGGTCTCAGATACGCAGTATTTT
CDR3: CASSEIAGVSDTQYF

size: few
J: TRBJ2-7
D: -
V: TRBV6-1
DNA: TGTGCCAGCAGTGAGCTGGCAGGGCTCGGCTCCTACGAGCAGTACTTC
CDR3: CASSELAGLGSYEQYF

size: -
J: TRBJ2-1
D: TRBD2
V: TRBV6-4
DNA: TGTGCCAGCAGCCCGGGACTAGCGGCCAATGAGCAGTTCTTC
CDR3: CASSPGLAANEQFF

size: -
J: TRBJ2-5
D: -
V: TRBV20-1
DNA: TGCAGTGCAGCCAACCAAGAGACCCAGTACTTC
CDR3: CSAANQETQYF

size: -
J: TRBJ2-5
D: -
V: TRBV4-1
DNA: TGCGCCAGCAGCCAAGAGAACAAAGAGACCCAGTACTTC
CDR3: CASSQENKETQYF

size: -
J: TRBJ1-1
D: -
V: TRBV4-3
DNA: TGCGCCAGCAGCCAAGAGCCGGATCCGGGACTCATGAACACTGAAGCTTTCTTT
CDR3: CASSQEPDPGLMNTEAFF

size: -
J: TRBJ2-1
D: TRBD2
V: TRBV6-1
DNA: TGTGCCAGCTCTTTAACTAGCGGGAGAGGGAATGAGCAGTTCTTC
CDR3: CASSLTSGRGNEQFF

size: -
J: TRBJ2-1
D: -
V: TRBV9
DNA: TGTGCCAGCAGCGTAGCGGGGGGCCGGTCCTATGAGCAGTTCTTC
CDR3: CASSVAGGRSYEQFF

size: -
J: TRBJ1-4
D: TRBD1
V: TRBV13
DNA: TGTGCCAGCAGCTCTCTTGGACAGGGGACTGATGGAAAACTGTTTTTT
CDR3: CASSSLGQGTDGKLFF

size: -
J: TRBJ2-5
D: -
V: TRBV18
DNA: TGTGCCAGCTCACCACTACCTAGGGGCTCAAGGGAGACCCAGTACTTC
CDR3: CASSPLPRGSRETQYF

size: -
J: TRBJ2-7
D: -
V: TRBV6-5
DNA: TGTGCCAGCAGAATAACAGGCTCGCCCTACGAGCAGTACTTC
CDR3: CASRITGSPYEQYF

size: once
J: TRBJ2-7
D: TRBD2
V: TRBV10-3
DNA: TGTGCCATCAGTGGGGTACCGGGACTAGCGGGGGTTGAGCAGTACTTC
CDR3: CAISGVPGLAGVEQYF

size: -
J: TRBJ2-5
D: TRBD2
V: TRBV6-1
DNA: TGTGCCAGCAGTGGGGGGGGACCCGAGACCCAGTACTTC
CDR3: CASSGGGPETQYF

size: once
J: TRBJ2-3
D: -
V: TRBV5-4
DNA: TGTGCCAGCAGCGCCCGCGGGGGCAGAGATACGCAGTATTTT
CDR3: CASSARGGRDTQYF

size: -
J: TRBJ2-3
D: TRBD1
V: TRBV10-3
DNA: TGTGCCATCAGTGAATACAGGGGGCCAACAGATACGCAGTATTTT
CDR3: CAISEYRGPTDTQYF

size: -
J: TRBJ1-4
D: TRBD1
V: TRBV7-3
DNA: TGTGCCAGCAGCGCCAACCGCGAAGGGACAGGGGGCGGGAATGAAAAACTGTTTTTT
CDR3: CASSANREGTGGGNEKLFF

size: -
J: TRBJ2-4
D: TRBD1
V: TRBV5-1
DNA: TGCGCCAGCAGCTTGGGGGACAGGGAAAACATTCAGTACTTC
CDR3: CASSLGDRENIQYF

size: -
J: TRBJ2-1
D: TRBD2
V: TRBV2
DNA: TGTGCCAGCAGTGAAACCCTTAGCGGGATTTCCTACAATGAGCAGTTCTTC
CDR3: CASSETLSGISYNEQFF

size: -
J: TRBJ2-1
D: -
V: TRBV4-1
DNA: TGCGCCAGCAGCCAAATGGGGGGCTCCTACAATGAGCAGTTCTTC
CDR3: CASSQMGGSYNEQFF

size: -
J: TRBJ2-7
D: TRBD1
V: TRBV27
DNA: TGTGCCAGCAGTTCACCCCGGACAGGACTCTACGAGCAGTACTTC
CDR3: CASSSPRTGLYEQYF